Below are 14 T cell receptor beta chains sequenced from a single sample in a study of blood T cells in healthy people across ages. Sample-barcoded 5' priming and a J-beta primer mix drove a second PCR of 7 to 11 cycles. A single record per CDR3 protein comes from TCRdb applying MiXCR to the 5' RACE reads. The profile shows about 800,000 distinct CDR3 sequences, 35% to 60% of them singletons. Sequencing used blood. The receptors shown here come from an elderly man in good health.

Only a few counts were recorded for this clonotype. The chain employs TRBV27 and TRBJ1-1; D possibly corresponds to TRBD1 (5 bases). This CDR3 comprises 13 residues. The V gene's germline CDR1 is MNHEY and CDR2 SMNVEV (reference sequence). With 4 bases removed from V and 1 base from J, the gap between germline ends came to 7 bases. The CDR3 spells CASSSGRNTEAFF. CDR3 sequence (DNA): TGTGCCAGCAGTTCGGGACGGAACACTGAAGCTTTCTTT.

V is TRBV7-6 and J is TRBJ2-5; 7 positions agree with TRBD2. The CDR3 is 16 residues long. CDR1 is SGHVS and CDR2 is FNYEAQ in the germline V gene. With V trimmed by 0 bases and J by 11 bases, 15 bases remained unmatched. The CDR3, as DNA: TGTGCCAGCAGCTTAGCGCCTAGCGGAGACTACAATGAGCAGTACTTC. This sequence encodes CASSLAPSGDYNEQYF.

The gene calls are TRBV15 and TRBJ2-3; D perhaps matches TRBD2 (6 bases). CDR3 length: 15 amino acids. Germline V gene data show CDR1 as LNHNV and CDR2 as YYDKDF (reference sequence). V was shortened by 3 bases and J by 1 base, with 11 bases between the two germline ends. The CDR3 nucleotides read TGTGCCACCAGCAGGGGACTTTTCGGCACAGATACGCAGTATTTT. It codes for CATSRGLFGTDTQYF. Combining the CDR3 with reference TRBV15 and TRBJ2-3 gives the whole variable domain DAMVIQNPRYQVTQFGKPVTLSCSQTLNHNVMYWYQQKSSQAPKLLFHYYDKDFNNEADTPDNFQSRRPNTSFCFLDIRSPGLGDTAMYLCATSRGLFGTDTQYFGPGTRLTVL.

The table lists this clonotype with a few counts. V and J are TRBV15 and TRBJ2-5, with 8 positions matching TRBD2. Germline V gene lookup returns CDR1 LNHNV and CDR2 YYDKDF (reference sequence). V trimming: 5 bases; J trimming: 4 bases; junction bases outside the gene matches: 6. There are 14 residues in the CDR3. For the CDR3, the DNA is TGTGCCACCAGCGCAGTCCTAGCGGGAGAGACCCAGTACTTC. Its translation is CATSAVLAGETQYF.

CDR3 sequence reads: CASSPLERGNEQYF. The CDR3, as DNA: TGTGCCAGCTCACCGCTTGAGAGAGGGAACGAGCAGTACTTC. The chain uses TRBV18 and TRBJ2-4; D is perhaps TRBD2 (5 bases). The assigned J gene may be wrong: the sequence end matches TRBJ2-7 better. The CDR3 has 14 amino acids. The V gene's germline CDR1 is KGHSH and CDR2 LQKENI.

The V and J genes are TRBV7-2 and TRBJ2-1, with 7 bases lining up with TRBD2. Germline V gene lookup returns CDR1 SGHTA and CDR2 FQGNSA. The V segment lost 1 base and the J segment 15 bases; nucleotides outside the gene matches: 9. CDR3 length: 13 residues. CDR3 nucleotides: TGTGCCAGCAGCTTAGGGGCGGGAGCAGGGTGGTTCTTC. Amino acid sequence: CASSLGAGAGWFF.

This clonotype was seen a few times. As DNA, the CDR3 is TGCGCCAGCAGCCAAGTCCCCTTTTTGACCGCGAGTAGCCGGGACCAGGGTCAGCCCCAGCATTTT. Protein: CASSQVPFLTASSRDQGQPQHF. The J gene is TRBJ1-5, the V gene TRBV4-1; D is perhaps TRBD1 (5 bases). With 1 base removed from V and 6 bases from J, the gap between germline ends came to 34 bases. Germline V lookup: CDR1 MGHRA, CDR2 YSYEKL. This CDR3 is built from 22 residues.

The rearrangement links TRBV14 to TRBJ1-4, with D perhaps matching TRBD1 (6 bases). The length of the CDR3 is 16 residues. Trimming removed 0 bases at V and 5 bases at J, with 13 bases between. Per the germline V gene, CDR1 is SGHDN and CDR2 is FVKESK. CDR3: CASSQDLQGLNEKLFF. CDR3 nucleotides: TGTGCCAGCAGCCAAGATTTGCAGGGGCTGAATGAAAAACTGTTTTTT.

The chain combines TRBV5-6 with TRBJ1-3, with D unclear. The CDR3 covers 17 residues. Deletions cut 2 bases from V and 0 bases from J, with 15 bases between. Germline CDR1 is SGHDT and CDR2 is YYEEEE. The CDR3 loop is CASSFNFDAFSGNTIYF. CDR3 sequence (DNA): TGTGCCAGCAGCTTCAACTTTGACGCTTTCTCTGGAAACACCATATATTTT.

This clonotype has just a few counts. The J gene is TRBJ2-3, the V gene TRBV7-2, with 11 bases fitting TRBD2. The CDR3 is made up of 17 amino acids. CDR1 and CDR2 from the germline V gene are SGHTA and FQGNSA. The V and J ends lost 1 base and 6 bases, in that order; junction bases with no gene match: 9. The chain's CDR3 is CASSLVRASGRMDTQYF. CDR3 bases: TGTGCCAGCAGCTTAGTGAGGGCTAGCGGGAGGATGGATACGCAGTATTTT.

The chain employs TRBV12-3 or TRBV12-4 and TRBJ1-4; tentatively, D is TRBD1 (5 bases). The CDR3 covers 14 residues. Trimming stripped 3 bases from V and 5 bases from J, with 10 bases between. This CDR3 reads CASSFTAGNEKLFF. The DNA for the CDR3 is TGTGCCAGCAGTTTTACGGCAGGGAATGAAAAACTGTTTTTT.

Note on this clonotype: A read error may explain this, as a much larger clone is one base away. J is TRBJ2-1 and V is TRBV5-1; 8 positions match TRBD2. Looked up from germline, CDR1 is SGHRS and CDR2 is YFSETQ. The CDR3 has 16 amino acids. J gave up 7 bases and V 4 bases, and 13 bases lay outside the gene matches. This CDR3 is CASSMVRAGERNEQFF. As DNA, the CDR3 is TGCGCCAGCAGCATGGTACGAGCGGGAGAGAGGAATGAGCAGTTCTTC.

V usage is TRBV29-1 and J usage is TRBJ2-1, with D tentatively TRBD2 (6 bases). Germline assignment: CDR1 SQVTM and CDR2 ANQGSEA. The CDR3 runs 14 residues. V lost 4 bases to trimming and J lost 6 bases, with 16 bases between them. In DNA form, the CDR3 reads TGCAGCGTTGCCGCCGTAGCGGCTTTCAATGAGCAGTTCTTC. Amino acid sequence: CSVAAVAAFNEQFF.

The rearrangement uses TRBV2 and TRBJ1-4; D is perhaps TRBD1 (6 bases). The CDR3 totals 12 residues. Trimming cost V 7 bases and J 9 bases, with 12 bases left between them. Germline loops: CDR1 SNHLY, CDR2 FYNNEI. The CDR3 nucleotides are TGTGCCAGCAAATCAGGGGAGCAAAAACTGTTTTTT. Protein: CASKSGEQKLFF.